This TCR beta chain is from a study of metastatic and nonmetastatic thyroid tumors (TCRdb year 2020). In terms of the full investigation: Repertoires from peripheral blood and from tumor or nodule tissue samples of malignant and benign thyroid patients were compared. Overall results and qualifications from the work: In both blood and tumor samples, TCR beta diversity was reported to be significantly higher in malignant tumors than in benign nodules.

This clone turned up a few times. The antigen this receptor binds is unknown. No per-base quality is available; no much larger clone lies one base away. The same CDR3 also results from other DNA sequences found in this sample. Compared with germline, V lacks 5 bases and J lacks 0 bases; bases without a gene match: 9. The CDR3 runs 17 residues from the cysteine to the phenylalanine. Here the CDR3 DNA is all that survives: 51 bases in frame from base 1. Reading the germline V gene gives CDR1 KGHSH and CDR2 LQKENI. The receptor library was made with PCR. The listed sequencing device is Illumina HiSeq 4000. High-throughput sequencing was used to profile the TCR beta-chain CDR3 region of each patient. The original methods were these. Drawing on CDR3 differences between clinicopathological groups, the researchers built a classifier meant to tell apart patients with distant-metastatic papillary thyroid cancer. The Shannon index was used to measure repertoire diversity, and the Morisita-Horn index was used to measure how similar tumor and blood repertoires were. TCRdb reprocessing: public reads trimmed at Q25 with fastp, clones called with MiXCR, in-frame beta chains kept. The V and J calls and clone size come from TCRdb's table, not from the authors' own analysis. This sample gives about 9,100 clones in total; about 20% of them show up just once. Jointly, the top ten make up about a sixth of the sample.

No treatment had been received by any patient before thyroid surgery. Using T-cell receptor beta sequencing, the researchers looked back retrospectively at clinical samples from patients, gathered between the early 2010s and the late 2010s. The clonotype originates from a female donor with papillary thyroid cancer or a benign thyroid nodule (not recorded which). Some clones in this sample may be carry-over from other donors' samples. This chain joins TRBV18 to TRBJ1-1; TRBD1 lines up with 10 middle nucleotides. The specimen was adjacent normal tissue. The CDR3 reads as follows: CASSRAGTGVMNTEAFF. The DNA sequence is given as TGTGCCAGCTCAAGGGCCGGGACAGGGGTTATGAACACTGAAGCTTTCTTT.